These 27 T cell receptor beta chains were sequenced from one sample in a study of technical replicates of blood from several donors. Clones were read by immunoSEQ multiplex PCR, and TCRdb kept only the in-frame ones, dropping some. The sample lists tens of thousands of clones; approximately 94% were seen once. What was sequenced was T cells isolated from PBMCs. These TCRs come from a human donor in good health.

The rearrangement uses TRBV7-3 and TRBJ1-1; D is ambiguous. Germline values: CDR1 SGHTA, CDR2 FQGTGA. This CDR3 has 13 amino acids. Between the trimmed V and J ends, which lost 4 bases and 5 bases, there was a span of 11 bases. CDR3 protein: CASSYYRETEAFF. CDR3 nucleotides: TGTGCCAGCAGCTACTATCGGGAGACTGAAGCTTTCTTT. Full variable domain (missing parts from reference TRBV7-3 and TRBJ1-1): GAGVSQTPSNKVTEKGKYVELRCDPISGHTALYWYRQSLGQGPEFLIYFQGTGAADDSGLPNDRFFAVRPEGSVSTLKIQRTERGDSAVYLCASSYYRETEAFFGQGTRLTVV.

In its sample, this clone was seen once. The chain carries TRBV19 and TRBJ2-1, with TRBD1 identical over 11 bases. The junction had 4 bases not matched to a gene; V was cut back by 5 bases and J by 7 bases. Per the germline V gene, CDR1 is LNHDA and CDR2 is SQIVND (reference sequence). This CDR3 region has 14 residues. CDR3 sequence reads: CASSLGTGGNEQFF. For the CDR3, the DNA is TGTGCCAGTAGTTTAGGGACAGGGGGTAATGAGCAGTTCTTC.

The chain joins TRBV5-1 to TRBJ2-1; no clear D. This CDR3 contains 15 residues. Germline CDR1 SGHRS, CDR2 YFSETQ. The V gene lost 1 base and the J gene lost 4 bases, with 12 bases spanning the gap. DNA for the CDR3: TGCGCCAGCAGCTTGAGGCCAGGCTTTTACAATGAGCAGTTCTTC. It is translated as CASSLRPGFYNEQFF.

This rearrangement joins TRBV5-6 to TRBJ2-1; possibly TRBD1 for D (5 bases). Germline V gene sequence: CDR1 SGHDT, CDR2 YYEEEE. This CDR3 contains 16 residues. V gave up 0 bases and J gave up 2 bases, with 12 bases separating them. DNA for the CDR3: TGTGCCAGCAGCTTGGCCCTGGGGCCGACCTACAATGAGCAGTTCTTC. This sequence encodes CASSLALGPTYNEQFF.

Here the CDR3 DNA reads TGTGCCAGCAGCCCGACTAGCAGCTACGAGCAGTACTTC. It yields the protein CASSPTSSYEQYF. The V gene is TRBV13, the J gene TRBJ2-7; TRBD2 matches at 7 bases. Germline-derived CDR1 and CDR2 are PRHDT and FYEKMQ (reference sequence). Trimming at V came to 5 bases and at J to 3 bases, leaving 4 bases not matched to a gene. The CDR3 contains 13 residues.

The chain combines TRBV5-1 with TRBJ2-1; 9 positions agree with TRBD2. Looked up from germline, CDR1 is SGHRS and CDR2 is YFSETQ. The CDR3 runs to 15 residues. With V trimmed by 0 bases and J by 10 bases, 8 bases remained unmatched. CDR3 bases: TGCGCCAGCAGCTTGGTTCCTAGCGGGATAGAGGAGCAGTTCTTC. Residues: CASSLVPSGIEEQFF.

CDR3 bases: TGTGCCAGCAGCAAAGCCGGGACTAGCTCCTACGAGCAGTACTTC. This sequence encodes CASSKAGTSSYEQYF. The chain recombines TRBV21-1 with TRBJ2-7; the table names TRBD2, a call not compared with the DNA. TRBV21-1 is noted as a pseudogene. The CDR3 length is 15 residues.

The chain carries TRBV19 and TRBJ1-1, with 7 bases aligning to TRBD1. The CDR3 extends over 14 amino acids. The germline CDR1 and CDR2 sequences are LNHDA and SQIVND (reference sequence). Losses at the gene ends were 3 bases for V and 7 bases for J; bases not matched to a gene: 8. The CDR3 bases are TGTGCCAGTAGTATTCCTAGGGACAGCCTTGAAGCTTTCTTT. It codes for CASSIPRDSLEAFF.

The CDR3 reads CASSQGDRDDETQYF. The CDR3 nucleotides read TGCGCCAGCAGCCAAGGAGACAGGGATGATGAGACCCAGTACTTC. The rearrangement links TRBV4-3 to TRBJ2-5, with 7 positions matching TRBD1. Trimming removed 1 base from V and 5 bases from J; junction bases left unmatched: 7. This CDR3 contains 15 residues. Per the germline V gene, CDR1 is LGHNA and CDR2 is YSLEER.

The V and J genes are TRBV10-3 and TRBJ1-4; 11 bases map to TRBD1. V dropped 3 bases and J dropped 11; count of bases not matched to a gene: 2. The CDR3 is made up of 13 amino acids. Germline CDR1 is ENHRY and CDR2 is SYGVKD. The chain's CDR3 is CAISDGTGGKLFF. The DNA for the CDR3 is TGTGCCATCAGTGACGGGACAGGGGGGAAACTGTTTTTT.

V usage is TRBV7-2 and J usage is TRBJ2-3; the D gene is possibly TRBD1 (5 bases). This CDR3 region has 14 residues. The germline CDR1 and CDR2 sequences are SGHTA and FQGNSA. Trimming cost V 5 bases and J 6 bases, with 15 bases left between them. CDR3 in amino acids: CASSLGAGRDTQYF. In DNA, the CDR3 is TGTGCCAGCAGCCTAGGCGCAGGGCGGGATACGCAGTATTTT.

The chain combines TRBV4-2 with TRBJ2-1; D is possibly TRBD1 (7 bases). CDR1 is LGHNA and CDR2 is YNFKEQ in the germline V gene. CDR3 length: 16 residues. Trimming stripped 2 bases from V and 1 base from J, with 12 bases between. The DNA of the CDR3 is TGTGCCAGCAGCCAACGTTCAGGGGGGTCCTACAATGAGCAGTTCTTC. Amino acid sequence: CASSQRSGGSYNEQFF.

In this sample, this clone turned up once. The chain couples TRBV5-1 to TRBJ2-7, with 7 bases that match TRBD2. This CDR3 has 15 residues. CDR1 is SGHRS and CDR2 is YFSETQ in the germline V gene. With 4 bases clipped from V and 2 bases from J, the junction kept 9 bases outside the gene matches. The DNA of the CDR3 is TGCGCCAGCAGCATAAGCGGGGACCACACCTACGAGCAGTACTTC. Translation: CASSISGDHTYEQYF.

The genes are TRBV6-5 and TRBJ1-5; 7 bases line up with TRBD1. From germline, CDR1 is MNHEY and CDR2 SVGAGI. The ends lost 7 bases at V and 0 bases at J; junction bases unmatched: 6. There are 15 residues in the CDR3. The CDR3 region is CASKETGNSNQPQHF. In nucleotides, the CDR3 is TGTGCCAGCAAAGAGACAGGGAATAGCAATCAGCCCCAGCATTTT.

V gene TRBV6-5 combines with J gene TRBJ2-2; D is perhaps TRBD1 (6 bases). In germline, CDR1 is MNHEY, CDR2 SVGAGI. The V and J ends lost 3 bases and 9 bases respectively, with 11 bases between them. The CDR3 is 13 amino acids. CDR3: CASSYNRVRELFF. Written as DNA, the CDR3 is TGTGCCAGCAGTTATAACAGGGTCCGGGAGCTGTTTTTT.

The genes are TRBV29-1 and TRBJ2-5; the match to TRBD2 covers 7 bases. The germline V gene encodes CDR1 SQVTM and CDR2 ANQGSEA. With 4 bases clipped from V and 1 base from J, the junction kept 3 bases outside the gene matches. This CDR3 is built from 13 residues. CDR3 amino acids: CSVAPGGQETQYF. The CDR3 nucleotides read TGCAGCGTTGCACCGGGGGGCCAAGAGACCCAGTACTTC.

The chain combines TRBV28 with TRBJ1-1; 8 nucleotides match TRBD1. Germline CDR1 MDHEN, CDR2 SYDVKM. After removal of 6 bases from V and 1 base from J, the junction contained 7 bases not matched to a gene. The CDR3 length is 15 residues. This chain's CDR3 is CASSPGGRRNTEAFF. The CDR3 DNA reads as TGTGCCAGCAGCCCAGGGGGCCGCCGGAACACTGAAGCTTTCTTT.

The CDR3 is CASSPNDNEQFF. CDR3 coding DNA: TGTGCCAGCTCCCCTAACGACAATGAGCAGTTCTTC. The chain has TRBV18 and TRBJ2-1; D gene unclear. Germline V gene sequence: CDR1 KGHSH, CDR2 LQKENI. The CDR3 contains 12 residues. V dropped 6 bases and J dropped 5 bases, with 8 bases sitting between them.

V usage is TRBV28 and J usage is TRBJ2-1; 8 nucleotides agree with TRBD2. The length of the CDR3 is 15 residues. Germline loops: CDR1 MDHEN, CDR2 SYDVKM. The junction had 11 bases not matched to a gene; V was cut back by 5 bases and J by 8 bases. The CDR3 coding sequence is TGTGCCAGCAGTCTCAGGAGCGGGAGAAGGGATGAGCAGTTCTTC. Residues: CASSLRSGRRDEQFF. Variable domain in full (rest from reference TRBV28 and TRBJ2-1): DVKVTQSSRYLVKRTGEKVFLECVQDMDHENMFWYRQDPGLGLRLIYFSYDVKMKEKGDIPEGYSVSREKKERFSLILESASTNQTSMYLCASSLRSGRRDEQFFGPGTRLTVL.

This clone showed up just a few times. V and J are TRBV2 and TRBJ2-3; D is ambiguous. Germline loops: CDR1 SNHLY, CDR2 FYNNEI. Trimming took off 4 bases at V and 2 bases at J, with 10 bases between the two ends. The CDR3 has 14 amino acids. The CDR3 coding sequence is TGTGCCAGCAGTGTGAGGCCCCTCACAGATACGCAGTATTTT. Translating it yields CASSVRPLTDTQYF.

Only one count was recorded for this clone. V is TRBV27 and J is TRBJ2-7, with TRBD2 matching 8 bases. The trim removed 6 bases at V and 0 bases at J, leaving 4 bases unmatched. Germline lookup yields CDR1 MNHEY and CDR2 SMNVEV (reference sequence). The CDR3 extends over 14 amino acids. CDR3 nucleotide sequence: TGTGCCAGCAGCGAGACTAGCGTCTCCTACGAGCAGTACTTC. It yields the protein CASSETSVSYEQYF.

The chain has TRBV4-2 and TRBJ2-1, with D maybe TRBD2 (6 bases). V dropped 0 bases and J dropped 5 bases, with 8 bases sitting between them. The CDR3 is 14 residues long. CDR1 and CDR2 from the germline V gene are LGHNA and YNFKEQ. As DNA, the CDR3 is TGTGCCAGCAGCCAAGAACTAGCTGACAATGAGCAGTTCTTC. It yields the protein CASSQELADNEQFF.

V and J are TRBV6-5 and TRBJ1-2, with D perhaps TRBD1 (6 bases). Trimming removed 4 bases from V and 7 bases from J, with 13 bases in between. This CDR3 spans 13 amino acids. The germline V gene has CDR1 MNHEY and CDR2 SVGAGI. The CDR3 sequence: CASSSPGAGGYTF. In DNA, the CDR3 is TGTGCCAGCAGTTCCCCAGGGGCGGGTGGCTACACCTTC.

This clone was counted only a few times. The CDR3 protein is CASSYPGYGYTF. The CDR3 DNA sequence: TGTGCCAGCAGTTACCCAGGGTATGGCTACACCTTC. This rearrangement joins TRBV6-5 to TRBJ1-2, with D perhaps TRBD1 (5 bases). Germline V gene lookup returns CDR1 MNHEY and CDR2 SVGAGI. Trimming took 2 bases from V and 5 from J, leaving 6 bases between them. The CDR3 is 12 residues long.

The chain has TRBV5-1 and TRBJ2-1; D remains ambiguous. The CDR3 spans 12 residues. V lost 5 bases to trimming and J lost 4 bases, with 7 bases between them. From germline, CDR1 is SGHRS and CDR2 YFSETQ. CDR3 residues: CASSYEYNEQFF. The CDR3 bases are TGCGCCAGCAGTTATGAGTACAATGAGCAGTTCTTC.

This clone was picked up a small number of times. CDR3 DNA: TGTGCCAGCAGTGAATTAACAGGTTTTCCCCAGGGATGGAGTCAGCCCCAGCATTTT. Protein sequence: CASSELTGFPQGWSQPQHF. This chain uses TRBV6-1 with TRBJ1-5, with D possibly TRBD1 on 5 matching bases. V dropped 2 bases and J dropped 6 bases, with 26 bases sitting between them. Germline loops: CDR1 MNHNS, CDR2 SASEGT. The CDR3 extends over 19 amino acids.

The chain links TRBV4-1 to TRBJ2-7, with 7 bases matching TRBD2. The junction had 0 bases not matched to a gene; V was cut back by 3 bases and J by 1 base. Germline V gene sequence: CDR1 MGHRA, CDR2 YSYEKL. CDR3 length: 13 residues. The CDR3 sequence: CASSQGLSYEQYF. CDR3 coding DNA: TGCGCCAGCAGCCAGGGACTATCCTACGAGCAGTACTTC.